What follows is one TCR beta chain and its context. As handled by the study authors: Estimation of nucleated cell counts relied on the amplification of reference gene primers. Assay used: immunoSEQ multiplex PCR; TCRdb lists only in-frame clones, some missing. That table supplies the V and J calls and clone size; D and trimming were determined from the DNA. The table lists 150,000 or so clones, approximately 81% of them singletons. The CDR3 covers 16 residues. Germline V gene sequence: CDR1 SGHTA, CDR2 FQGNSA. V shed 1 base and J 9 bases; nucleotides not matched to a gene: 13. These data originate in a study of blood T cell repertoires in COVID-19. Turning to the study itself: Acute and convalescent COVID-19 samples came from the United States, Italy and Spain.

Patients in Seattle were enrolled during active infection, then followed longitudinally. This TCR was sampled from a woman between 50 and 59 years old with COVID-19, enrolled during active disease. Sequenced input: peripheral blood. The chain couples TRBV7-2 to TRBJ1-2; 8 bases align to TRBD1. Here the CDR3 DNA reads TGTGCCAGCAGCTTAGAACGGACAGGGATGGGGTATCGCTACACCTTC. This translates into CASSLERTGMGYRYTF.